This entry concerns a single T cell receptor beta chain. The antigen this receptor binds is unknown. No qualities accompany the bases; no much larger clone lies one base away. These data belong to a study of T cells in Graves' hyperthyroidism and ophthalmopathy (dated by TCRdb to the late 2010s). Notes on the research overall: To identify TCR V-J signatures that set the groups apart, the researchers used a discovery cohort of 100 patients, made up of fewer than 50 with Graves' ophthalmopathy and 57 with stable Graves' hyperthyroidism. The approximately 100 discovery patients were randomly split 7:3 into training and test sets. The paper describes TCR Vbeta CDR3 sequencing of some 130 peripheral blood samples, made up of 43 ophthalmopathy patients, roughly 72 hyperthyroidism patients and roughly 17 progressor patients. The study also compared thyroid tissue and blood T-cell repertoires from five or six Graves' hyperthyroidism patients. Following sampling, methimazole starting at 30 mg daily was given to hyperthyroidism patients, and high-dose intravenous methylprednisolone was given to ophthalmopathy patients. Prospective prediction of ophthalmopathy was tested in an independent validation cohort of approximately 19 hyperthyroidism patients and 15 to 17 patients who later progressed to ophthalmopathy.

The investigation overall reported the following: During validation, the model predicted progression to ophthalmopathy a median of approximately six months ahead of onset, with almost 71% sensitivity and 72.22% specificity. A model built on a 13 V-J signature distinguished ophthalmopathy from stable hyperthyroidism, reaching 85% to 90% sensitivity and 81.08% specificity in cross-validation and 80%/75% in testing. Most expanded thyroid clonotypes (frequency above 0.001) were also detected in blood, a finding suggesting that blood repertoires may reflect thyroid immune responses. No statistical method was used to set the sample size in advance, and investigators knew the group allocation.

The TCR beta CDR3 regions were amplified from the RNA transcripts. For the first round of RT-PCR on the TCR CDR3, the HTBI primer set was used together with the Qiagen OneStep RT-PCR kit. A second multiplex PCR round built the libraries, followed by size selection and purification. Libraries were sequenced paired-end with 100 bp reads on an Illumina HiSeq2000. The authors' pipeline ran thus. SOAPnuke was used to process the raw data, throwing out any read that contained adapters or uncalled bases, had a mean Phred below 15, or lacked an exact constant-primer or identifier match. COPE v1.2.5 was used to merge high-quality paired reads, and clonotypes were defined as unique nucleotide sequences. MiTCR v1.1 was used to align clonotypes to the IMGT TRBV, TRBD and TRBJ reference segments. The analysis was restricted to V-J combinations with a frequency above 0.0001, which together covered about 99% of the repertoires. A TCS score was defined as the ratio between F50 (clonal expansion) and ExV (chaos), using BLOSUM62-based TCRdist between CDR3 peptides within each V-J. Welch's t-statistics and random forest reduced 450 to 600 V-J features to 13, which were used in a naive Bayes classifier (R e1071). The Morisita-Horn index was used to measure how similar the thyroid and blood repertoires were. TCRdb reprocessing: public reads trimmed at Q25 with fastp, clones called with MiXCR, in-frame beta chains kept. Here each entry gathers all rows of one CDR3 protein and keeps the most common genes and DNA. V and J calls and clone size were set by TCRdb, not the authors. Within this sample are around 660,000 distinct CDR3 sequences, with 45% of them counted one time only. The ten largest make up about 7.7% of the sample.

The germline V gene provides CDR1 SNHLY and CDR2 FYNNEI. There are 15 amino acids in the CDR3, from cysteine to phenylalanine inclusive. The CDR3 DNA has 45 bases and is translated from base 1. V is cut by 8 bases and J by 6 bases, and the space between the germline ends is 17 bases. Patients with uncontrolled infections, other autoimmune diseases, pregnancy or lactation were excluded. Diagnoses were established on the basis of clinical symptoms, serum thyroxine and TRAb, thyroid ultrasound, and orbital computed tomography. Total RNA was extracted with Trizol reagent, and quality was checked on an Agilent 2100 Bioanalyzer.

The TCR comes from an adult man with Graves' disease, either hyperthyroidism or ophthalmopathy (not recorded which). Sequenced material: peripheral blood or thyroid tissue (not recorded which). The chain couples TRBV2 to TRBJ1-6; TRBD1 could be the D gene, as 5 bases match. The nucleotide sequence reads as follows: TGTGCCAGCCAGATCGGGGGGAGGGGTAATTCACCCCTCCACTTT. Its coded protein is CASQIGGRGNSPLHF.